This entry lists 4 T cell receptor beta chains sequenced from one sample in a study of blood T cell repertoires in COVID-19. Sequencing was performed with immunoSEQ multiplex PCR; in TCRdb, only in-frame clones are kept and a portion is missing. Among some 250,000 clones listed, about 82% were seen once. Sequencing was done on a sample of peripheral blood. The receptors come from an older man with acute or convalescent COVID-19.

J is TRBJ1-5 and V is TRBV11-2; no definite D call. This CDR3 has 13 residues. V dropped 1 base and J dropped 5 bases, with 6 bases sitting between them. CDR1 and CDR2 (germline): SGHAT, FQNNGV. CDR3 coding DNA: TGTGCCAGCAGCTTAGGTCCAGATCAGCCCCAGCATTTT. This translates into CASSLGPDQPQHF. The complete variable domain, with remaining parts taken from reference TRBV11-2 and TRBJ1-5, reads EAGVAQSPRYKIIEKRQSVAFWCNPISGHATLYWYQQILGQGPKLLIQFQNNGVVDDSQLPKDRFSAERLKGVDSTLKIQPAKLEDSAVYLCASSLGPDQPQHFGDGTRLSIL.

The CDR3 nucleotides are TGTGCCAGCAGACAGGGAGGGTTTGATGGCTACACCTTC. Translating it yields CASRQGGFDGYTF. J is TRBJ1-2 and V is TRBV27; D perhaps matches TRBD1 (6 bases). The V gene's germline CDR1 is MNHEY and CDR2 SMNVEV (reference sequence). V was shortened by 6 bases and J by 6 bases, with 14 bases between the two germline ends. The length of the CDR3 is 13 residues.

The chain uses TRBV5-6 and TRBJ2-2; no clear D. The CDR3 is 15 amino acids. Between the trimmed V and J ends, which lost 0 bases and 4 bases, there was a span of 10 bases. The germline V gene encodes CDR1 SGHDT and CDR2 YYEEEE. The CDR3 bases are TGTGCCAGCAGCTTGGGCCAGGTGGTCACCGGGGAGCTGTTTTTT. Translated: CASSLGQVVTGELFF.

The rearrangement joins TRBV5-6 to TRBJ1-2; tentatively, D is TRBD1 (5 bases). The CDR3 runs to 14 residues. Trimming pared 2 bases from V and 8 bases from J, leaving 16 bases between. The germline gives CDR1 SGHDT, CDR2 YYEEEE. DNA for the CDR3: TGTGCCAGCAGCTTTGAACAGGCCGGGCGAGGCTACACCTTC. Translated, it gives CASSFEQAGRGYTF.